Listed below are T cell receptor beta chains from one sample, sequenced in a study of blood T cell repertoires in COVID-19. TCRdb's copy holds only in-frame clones and misses some; the assay was immunoSEQ multiplex PCR. In the table there are 270,000 or so clones, about 85% of which are singletons. The specimen was peripheral blood. These receptors were obtained from a human donor in a cohort sampled during active COVID-19. Both conserved end residues are trimmed from each CDR3.

v_gene,CDR3aa
TRBV4-1,ASSQPLRATNEKLF
TRBV28,ASCPSGSAYNEQF
TRBV19,ASSSGTGLSRTEAF
TRBV6-2/TRBV6-3,ASSYWTSGNDEQF
TRBV19,ASSRTGTVYEQY
TRBV4-1,ASSQASGSMNEQY
TRBV6-2/TRBV6-3,ASSSHRLAHNEQF
TRBV11-2,ASSLVGGHEAF
TRBV6-6,ASTLPAGDYNEQF
TRBV7-9,ASSFRQLSGANVLT
TRBV5-6,ASRILQGTGANVLT
TRBV6-6,ASSYRSNQPQH
TRBV6-5,ASNRRPSGTDTQY
TRBV13,ASSLNLRAGKKADTEAF
TRBV6-5,ASSYSSSGIYNEQF
TRBV7-2,ASSLSPKLENTKGYT
TRBV29-1,SVGDSSYEQY
TRBV18,ASSPPGLEEQF
TRBV5-1,ASSLGTGGSYEQY
TRBV9,ASSVTGYTGELF
TRBV18,ASSPGSSGTF
TRBV7-7,ASSLQGNTGELF
TRBV6-5,ASSPTSGSPTQY
TRBV20-1,SAKTGEEQF
TRBV7-8,ASSFGGQGRQY
TRBV10-3,AIRSTNTGELF
TRBV12-2,ASRPRQGANSPLH
TRBV5-4,ASRRTGGNGELF
TRBV29-1,SVGGTSGISYNEQF
TRBV28,ASSLRDEQY
TRBV6-5,ASIPGQMNTEAF
TRBV11-2,ASSSSGVAGVYEQY
TRBV11-2,ASSLDFGPGEGYT
TRBV19,ASRSSQGAGTEAF
TRBV11-3,ASSLGTETDTQY
TRBV6-5,ASSPTDGGNTEAF
TRBV5-4,ASSRGSPDTGELF
TRBV5-4,ASSPGRGLGNEQF
TRBV19,ASRGTSRDTDTQY
TRBV14,ASSQDASGKETQY
TRBV19,ASSKQGASNYGYT
TRBV10-3,AISELQGAGANVLT
TRBV7-9,ASSLETATNYGYT
TRBV7-3,ASSEAGVSDTQY
TRBV19,ASSIRTSGIYNEQF
TRBV6-6,ASSGTASTYEQY
TRBV6-6,ASSGQANQPQH
TRBV15,ATSWRGQSHEQY
TRBV10-3,ATGAGNEQY
TRBV5-1,ASSALAGAYNEQF
TRBV4-2,ASSQYRGTSGNTIY
TRBV19,ASTLAGVTGELF
TRBV2,ATERGDTQY
TRBV19,ASSIPQAGPKVETQY
TRBV7-6,ASSLGAVAEQY
TRBV18,ASSPLDTSNYGYT
TRBV7-9,ASSSGVPSGNTIY
TRBV9,ASSRDPGDGNTIY
TRBV30,AWSLPRTGRRYEQY